These T cell receptor beta chains were read from a single sample in a study of blood T cell repertoires in COVID-19. Sequenced by immunoSEQ multiplex PCR; TCRdb stores in-frame clones only, minus some. The sample comprises about 21,000 clones, roughly 85% of which are singletons, and around 59% rests with the top ten. The sequenced material came from peripheral blood. The receptors were sampled from a man at least 80 years old with acute or convalescent COVID-19. CDR3s include the opening cysteine and the closing phenylalanine or tryptophan. A D gene is named only where the DNA matches it firmly. Clone size is shown for a subset of rows, as once, few, many or a class of expanded clone.

TRBV4-3	.	TRBD2	TRBJ2-2	TGCGCCAGCAGCCTAGATGCGACTAGCGGGGGCCTTTATAACACCGGGGAGCTGTTTTTT	CASSLDATSGGLYNTGELFF
TRBV3-1/TRBV3-2	.	.	TRBJ2-3	TGTGCCAGCAGCCAGTACAGGGCCCCAACAGATACGCAGTATTTT	CASSQYRAPTDTQYF
TRBV19	.	TRBD1	TRBJ2-7	TGTGCCACTGGACAGGTATACGAGCAGTACTTC	CATGQVYEQYF
TRBV11-2	.	.	TRBJ1-1	TGTGCCAGCAGCTTAGATCGGGGCACTGAAGCTTTCTTT	CASSLDRGTEAFF
TRBV2	.	TRBD1	TRBJ1-4	TGTGCCAGCAGCAAGGGACAGGGAACGGAAAAACTGTTTTTT	CASSKGQGTEKLFF
TRBV9	.	.	TRBJ1-1	TGTGCCAGCAGCGTTGGACAGCCGAACACTGAAGCTTTCTTT	CASSVGQPNTEAFF
TRBV2	.	TRBD2	TRBJ2-5	TGTGCCAGCAGCGCGCCTGGGGGGGGGATGTACCAAGAGACCCAGTACTTC	CASSAPGGGMYQETQYF
TRBV6-4	.	.	TRBJ1-1	TGTGCCAGCAGTGACTCGGCGGGGCAGGCCGAAGCTTTCTTT	CASSDSAGQAEAFF
TRBV7-7	.	.	TRBJ2-5	TGTGCTAGCAGCCTCGCAGGGTTTGGGGAGACCCAGTACTTC	CASSLAGFGETQYF
TRBV9	few	.	TRBJ1-6	TGTGCCAGCAGCGTAGATCCAGGATATAATTCACCCCTCCACTTT	CASSVDPGYNSPLHF
TRBV28	.	.	TRBJ1-5	TGTGCCAGCAGCCGCCAGGGGCGCCCCAATCAGCCCCAGCATTTT	CASSRQGRPNQPQHF
TRBV3-1/TRBV3-2	.	.	TRBJ2-1	TGTGCCAGCAGCGGGCCCTACAATGAGCAGTTCTTC	CASSGPYNEQFF
TRBV12-2	.	.	TRBJ2-3	TGTGCAAGTCGCTTAACCGGGGGGCTAACCAATACGCAGTATTTT	CASRLTGGLTNTQYF
TRBV21-1	.	.	TRBJ2-7	TGTGCCAGCAACCCCCGCCGGGACAGGTCCTACGAGCAGTACTTC	CASNPRRDRSYEQYF
TRBV30	.	.	TRBJ1-2	TGTGCCTGGAGTGTTGGGGGGGATGGCTACACCTTC	CAWSVGGDGYTF
TRBV30	.	.	TRBJ1-5	TGTGCCTGGACAGTGGCGGGCAATCAGCCCCAGCATTTT	CAWTVAGNQPQHF
TRBV4-3	.	TRBD2	TRBJ2-2	TGCGCCAGCAGCCAACAATCGGGGGGTATAAGGGCCGGGGAGCTGTTTTTT	CASSQQSGGIRAGELFF
TRBV18	.	.	TRBJ2-3	TGTGCCAGCTCACCACGGGACATTAGGACATCTGCAGATACGCAGTATTTT	CASSPRDIRTSADTQYF
TRBV19	.	.	TRBJ2-5	TGTGCCAGTAGTAACGGGTTGGACTATGCTGGAGAGACCCAGCACTTC	CASSNGLDYAGETQHF
TRBV6-5	.	.	TRBJ1-5	TGTGCGGGAAGGGGGGGTGGTGGGCAGCCCCAGCATTTT	CAGRGGGGQPQHF
TRBV18	.	.	TRBJ2-3	TGTGCCAGCTCCCCCAGCGCCAGCACAGATACGCAGTATTTT	CASSPSASTDTQYF
TRBV27	.	.	TRBJ1-2	TGTGCCAGCAGCCCGATTGGGGGGACTACTAACTATGGCTACACCTTC	CASSPIGGTTNYGYTF
TRBV28	.	TRBD1	TRBJ1-6	TGTGCCAGCAGCCGGGACAGGGAGGCTTCACCCCTCCACTTT	CASSRDREASPLHF
TRBV29-1	few	TRBD1	TRBJ1-3	TGCAGCGTATCGACAGGGCGCTCTGGAAACACCATATATTTT	CSVSTGRSGNTIYF
TRBV18	.	.	TRBJ2-7	TGTGCCAGCTCACCAAACAGTATTTCCTACGAGCAGTACTTC	CASSPNSISYEQYF
TRBV19	.	TRBD1	TRBJ2-7	TGTGCCAGTAGTCTCCGGGACAGGGGGCCGGGGCAGTACTTC	CASSLRDRGPGQYF
TRBV18	once	.	TRBJ2-7	TGTGCCAGCTCATCGCCCGGTACCGACGAGCAGTACTTC	CASSSPGTDEQYF
TRBV5-5	.	.	TRBJ1-1	TGTGCCAGCAGCAGTCCGGACACCTTGAACACTGAAGCTTTCTTT	CASSSPDTLNTEAFF
TRBV18	.	.	TRBJ2-7	TGTGCCAGCTCACCAGGGAGGGGGGGCGGCTACGAGCAGTACTTC	CASSPGRGGGYEQYF
TRBV7-2	once	.	TRBJ2-5	TGTGCCAGCAGCCCCGGGTCCTACCCTTTCCAAGAGACCCAGTACTTC	CASSPGSYPFQETQYF
TRBV27	.	TRBD1	TRBJ1-5	TGTGCCAGCAGCATGGGGGACAGGGGGTCTGGTCAGCCCCAGCATTTT	CASSMGDRGSGQPQHF
TRBV3-1/TRBV3-2	.	TRBD2	TRBJ2-1	TGTGCCAGCAGCCCCCCGAATGAACTAGCGGGGTGGTACAATGAGCAGTTCTTC	CASSPPNELAGWYNEQFF
TRBV20-1	.	TRBD1	TRBJ2-7	TGCAGTGCTAGTTTCAGGGACAGGGTTAACGAGCAGTACTTC	CSASFRDRVNEQYF
TRBV19	.	.	TRBJ1-6	TGTGCCAGTAGTCCGAGGGGGACATTCTCCTCCTATAATTCACCCCTCCACTTT	CASSPRGTFSSYNSPLHF
TRBV9	once	TRBD2	TRBJ2-3	TGTGCCAGCAGCGTAGCTACTTCTAGCGGGGGTGGACCAGATACGCAGTATTTT	CASSVATSSGGGPDTQYF
TRBV5-6	.	.	TRBJ1-5	TGTGCCAGCAGCTTGGGGGCAGGGGCGTTGGGGCAGCCCCAGCATTTT	CASSLGAGALGQPQHF
TRBV5-1	.	.	TRBJ2-7	TGCGCCAGCAGCCCCGGGGGACGCTACGAGCAGTACTTC	CASSPGGRYEQYF
TRBV19	once	.	TRBJ1-2	TGTGCCAGTAGTAGCTACAACTATGGCTACACCTTC	CASSSYNYGYTF
TRBV5-4	.	TRBD1	TRBJ2-3	TGTGCCAGCAGCCACCGGGACAGGGGAACAGATACGCAGTATTTT	CASSHRDRGTDTQYF
TRBV2	.	TRBD1	TRBJ2-7	TGTGCCAGCAGGGGGGACAGACAGACCTACGAGCAGTACTTC	CASRGDRQTYEQYF
TRBV6-5	.	.	TRBJ1-6	TGTGCCTCTGGGCGCTCCTATAATTCACCCCTCCACTTT	CASGRSYNSPLHF
TRBV6-5	.	TRBD2	TRBJ2-3	TGTGCCAGCAGTTACTCGATAGCGGGGAGCACAGATACGCAGTATTTT	CASSYSIAGSTDTQYF
TRBV5-4	.	.	TRBJ1-2	TGTGCCAGCAGCTTGTCCGGGATCACCTATGGCTACACCTTC	CASSLSGITYGYTF
TRBV28	.	TRBD1	TRBJ2-7	TGTGCCAGCATCCAACAGGGGGAGCAGTACTTC	CASIQQGEQYF
TRBV30	.	TRBD1	TRBJ2-1	TGTGCCTGGAGTGACACAGGGGGAGATCCGTTCTTC	CAWSDTGGDPFF
TRBV2	.	.	TRBJ2-5	TGTGCCACACAACCGGGTCCGGAAACGTGGAAGACCCAGTACTTC	CATQPGPETWKTQYF
TRBV4-3	once	.	TRBJ2-3	TGCGCCAGCAGCCAAGACATCAACACAGATACGCAGTATTTT	CASSQDINTDTQYF
TRBV9	few	TRBD1	TRBJ2-1	TGTGCCAGCAGCGTAGCGGACAGGGGAGGGTACAATGAGCAGTTCTTC	CASSVADRGGYNEQFF
TRBV16	.	.	TRBJ1-2	TGTGCCAGCAGCCAAGAGGAAGGAAATGGCTACACCTTC	CASSQEEGNGYTF
TRBV6-6	.	TRBD2	TRBJ2-7	TGTGCCAGCAGCCCCGGGACTAGCGCCTACGAGCAGTACTTC	CASSPGTSAYEQYF
TRBV7-9	.	TRBD1	TRBJ2-1	TGTGCCAGCAGCTTACGCTCACAGGGGAATGAGCAGTTCTTC	CASSLRSQGNEQFF
TRBV7-2	.	.	TRBJ2-5	TGTGCCAGCAGCTTATACGGGAGCCAAGAGACCCAGTACTTC	CASSLYGSQETQYF
TRBV28	.	.	TRBJ1-2	TGTGCCAGCAAATTTACAGGGAAAGGGGTTACCTATGGCTACACCTTC	CASKFTGKGVTYGYTF